This section outlines one TCR beta chain sequence together with its context. Its antigen is as yet unknown. The data are from a study of blood T cells in healthy people across ages. In the study overall: Per two T cells, template switching captured roughly one barcoded beta molecule. Study results and caveats: Aged donors had fewer naive CD4+ cells and lower diversity than long-lived donors.

Using a J-beta primer mix together with a sample-barcoded 5' primer, a second PCR was run for roughly 6 to 12 cycles. Each cDNA molecule carried a tag from a template-switch adaptor that contained 12 random nucleotides. TCRdb independently ran MiXCR on the 5' RACE reads; one entry per CDR3 protein. This table has roughly 900,000 distinct CDR3 sequences, around 48% appearing once. This CDR3 region has 15 residues. J was trimmed by 7 bases and V by 5 bases; bases with no gene match: 9. CDR1 is SGHAT and CDR2 is FQNNGV in the germline V gene. Sequenced: blood. The origin of this receptor is a man aged 25 to 40 in good health. V is TRBV11-2 and J is TRBJ2-7, with 12 bases matching TRBD1. The CDR3: CASSPQGQGAREQYF. For the CDR3, the DNA is TGTGCCAGCAGCCCCCAGGGACAGGGGGCCAGAGAGCAGTACTTC.